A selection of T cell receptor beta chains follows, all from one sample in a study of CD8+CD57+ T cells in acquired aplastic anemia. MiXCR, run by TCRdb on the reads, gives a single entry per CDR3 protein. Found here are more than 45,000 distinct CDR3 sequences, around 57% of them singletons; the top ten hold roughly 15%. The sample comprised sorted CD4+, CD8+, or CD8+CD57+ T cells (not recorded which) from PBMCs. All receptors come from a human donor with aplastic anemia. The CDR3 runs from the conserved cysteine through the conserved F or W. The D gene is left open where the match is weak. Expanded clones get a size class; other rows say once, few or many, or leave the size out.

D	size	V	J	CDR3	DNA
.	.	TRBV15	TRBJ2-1	CATSSRITYNEQFF	TGTGCCACCAGCAGCAGGATCACCTACAATGAGCAGTTCTTC
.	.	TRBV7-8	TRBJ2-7	CASSLEGRNSYEQYF	TGTGCCAGCAGCTTAGAGGGACGCAACTCCTACGAGCAGTACTTC
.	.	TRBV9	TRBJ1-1	CASSGPLGTEAFF	TGTGCCAGCAGCGGTCCCCTAGGTACTGAAGCTTTCTTT
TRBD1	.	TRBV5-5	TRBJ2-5	CASSLEQGEETQYF	TGTGCCAGCAGCTTGGAACAGGGGGAAGAGACCCAGTACTTC
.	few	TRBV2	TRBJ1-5	CASSVVQSNQPQHF	TGTGCCAGCAGTGTTGTACAGAGCAATCAGCCCCAGCATTTT
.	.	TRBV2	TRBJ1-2	CASSVGLLNGYTF	TGTGCCAGCAGTGTAGGCCTATTGAATGGCTACACCTTC
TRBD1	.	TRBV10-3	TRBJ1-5	CAISDRANQPQHF	TGTGCCATCAGCGACAGGGCAAATCAGCCCCAGCATTTT
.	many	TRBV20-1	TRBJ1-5	CSAKGSGGYSNQPQHF	TGCAGTGCCAAGGGGTCAGGAGGATATAGCAATCAGCCCCAGCATTTT
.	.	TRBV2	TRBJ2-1	CASILVRMNEQFF	TGTGCCAGCATTTTAGTTCGGATGAATGAGCAGTTCTTC
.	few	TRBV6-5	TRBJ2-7	CASSNSYEQYF	TGTGCCAGCAGTAACTCCTACGAGCAGTACTTC
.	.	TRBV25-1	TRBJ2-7	CASSQGRGWYEQYF	TGCGCCAGCAGCCAAGGCAGGGGATGGTACGAGCAGTACTTC
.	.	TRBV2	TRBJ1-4	CASTLTGLGNEKLFF	TGTGCCAGCACCCTGACCGGTCTTGGTAATGAAAAACTGTTTTTT
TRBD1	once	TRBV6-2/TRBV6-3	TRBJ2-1	CASSYSGQGKYNEQFF	TGTGCCAGCAGTTACTCCGGACAGGGAAAGTACAATGAGCAGTTCTTC
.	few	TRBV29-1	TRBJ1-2	CSVDRGSYGYTF	TGCAGCGTTGATAGAGGGAGCTATGGCTACACCTTC
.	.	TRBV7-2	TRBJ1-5	CASSIVTDQPQHF	TGTGCCAGCAGCATAGTAACAGATCAGCCCCAGCATTTT
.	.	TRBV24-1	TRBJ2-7	CATSFMGPYEQYF	TGTGCCACCAGTTTTATGGGGCCCTACGAGCAGTACTTC
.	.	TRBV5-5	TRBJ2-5	CASSPGVRQETQYF	TGTGCCAGCAGCCCAGGGGTCAGGCAAGAGACCCAGTACTTC
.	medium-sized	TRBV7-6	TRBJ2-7	CASSLGSGSYEQYF	TGTGCCAGCAGCTTAGGGTCTGGGTCCTACGAGCAGTACTTC
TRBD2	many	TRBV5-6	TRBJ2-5	CASSTGGKETQYF	TGTGCCAGCAGCACGGGGGGTAAAGAGACCCAGTACTTC
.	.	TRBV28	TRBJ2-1	CASSPGSYNEQFF	TGTGCCAGCAGTCCAGGCTCCTACAATGAGCAGTTCTTC
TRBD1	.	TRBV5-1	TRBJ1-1	CASSYQGGSTEAFF	TGCGCCAGCAGCTATCAGGGGGGTTCCACTGAAGCTTTCTTT
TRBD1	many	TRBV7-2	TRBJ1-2	CASSPPRGDRQRSNYGYTF	TGTGCCAGCAGCCCCCCCCGGGGGGACAGGCAAAGATCTAACTATGGCTACACCTTC
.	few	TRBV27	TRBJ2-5	CASSPHNSGETQYF	TGTGCCAGCAGTCCCCACAACTCAGGAGAGACCCAGTACTTC
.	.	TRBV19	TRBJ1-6	CASSRLTNSPLHF	TGTGCCAGTAGTAGGTTGACCAATTCACCCCTCCACTTT
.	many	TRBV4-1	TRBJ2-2	CASSLGTPRTGELFF	TGCGCCAGCAGCCTCGGGACTCCTCGAACCGGGGAGCTGTTTTTT
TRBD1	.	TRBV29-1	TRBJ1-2	CSVLTPGGAGVGGYTF	TGCAGCGTCCTAACCCCAGGGGGCGCCGGAGTTGGGGGCTACACCTTC
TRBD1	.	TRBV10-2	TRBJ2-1	CASRGTGGHNEQFF	TGCGCCAGCAGAGGGACAGGGGGCCACAATGAGCAGTTCTTC
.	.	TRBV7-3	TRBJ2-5	CASSLNPQETQYF	TGTGCCAGCAGCTTAAATCCTCAAGAGACCCAGTACTTC
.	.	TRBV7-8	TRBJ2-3	CASSLGSPTITDTQYF	TGTGCCAGCAGCTTAGGTTCTCCAACAATTACAGATACGCAGTATTTT
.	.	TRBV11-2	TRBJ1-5	CASSLDLGQGRYSNQPQHF	TGTGCCAGCAGCTTAGATCTGGGTCAGGGGCGATATAGCAATCAGCCCCAGCATTTT
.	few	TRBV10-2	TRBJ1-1	CASSDSLEGNTEAFF	TGCGCCAGCAGTGACTCCCTGGAAGGGAACACTGAAGCTTTCTTT
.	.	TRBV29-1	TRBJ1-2	CSAREGYGYTF	TGCAGCGCGAGAGAGGGGTATGGCTACACCTTC
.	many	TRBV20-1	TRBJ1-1	CSAPDILPRAFF	TGCAGTGCGCCGGACATCCTCCCGAGAGCTTTCTTT
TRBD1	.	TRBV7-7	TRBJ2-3	CASSLGTGLDTQYF	TGTGCCAGCAGCTTAGGGACAGGGTTAGATACGCAGTATTTT